This T cell receptor beta chain was profiled in a study of T cell changes during pregnancy in multiple sclerosis. TCRdb's copy holds only in-frame clones and misses some; the assay was immunoSEQ multiplex PCR. The sample includes over 55,000 clones, approximately 92% of them seen just once. The V and J ends lost 7 bases and 6 bases, in that order; junction bases with no gene match: 8. The CDR3 has 14 amino acids. Germline V gene data show CDR1 as MNHNY and CDR2 as SVGAGI (reference sequence). The material was CD8+ T cells from peripheral blood mononuclear cells, obtained in the third trimester of pregnancy. This clonotype originated in a female donor in good health, enrolled as a control in a pregnancy study. The rearrangement uses TRBV6-6 and TRBJ1-2; TRBD1 aligns across 10 bases. CDR3 sequence: CASIWTGGENGYTF. Written as DNA, the CDR3 is TGTGCCAGCATCTGGACAGGGGGGGAAAATGGCTACACCTTC.